The entry that follows covers one TCR beta chain sequence. The specificity of this receptor is unknown. Base-call qualities are not available, and no considerably larger clone is one nucleotide away. This specimen comes from a study of T cell changes during pregnancy in multiple sclerosis (dated by TCRdb to the late 2010s). About the study as a whole: In women with multiple sclerosis, the researchers looked at how the T cell repertoire shifted as pregnancy progressed.

Libraries were constructed by the immunoSEQ multiplex PCR assay. TCRdb provides this immuneACCESS table in a form limited to in-frame rearrangements. Some clones are lacking; in checked studies, under half of them reflect an unresolved V gene, and why the rest are absent is not known. Present in this sample are some 67,000 clones, 92% of which were seen just once. 1.4% to 1.5% of the sample rests with the top ten. In the germline V gene, CDR1 corresponds to SGHRS and CDR2 to YFSETQ. Trimming takes 0 bases from V and 2 bases from J, and the germline ends sit 10 bases apart. Including cysteine and phenylalanine, the CDR3 has 15 amino acids. The entry retains the CDR3 DNA only, 45 bases that are in frame from base 1.

The sequence joins TRBV5-1 to TRBJ2-3, with no confidently assigned D gene. The specimen was peripheral blood, collected after pregnancy. The clonotype originates from a female donor with multiple sclerosis, enrolled in a pregnancy study. The bases are TGCGCCAGCAGCTTGGCCGCGCCTCCCACAGATACGCAGTATTTT. The translation is CASSLAAPPTDTQYF.